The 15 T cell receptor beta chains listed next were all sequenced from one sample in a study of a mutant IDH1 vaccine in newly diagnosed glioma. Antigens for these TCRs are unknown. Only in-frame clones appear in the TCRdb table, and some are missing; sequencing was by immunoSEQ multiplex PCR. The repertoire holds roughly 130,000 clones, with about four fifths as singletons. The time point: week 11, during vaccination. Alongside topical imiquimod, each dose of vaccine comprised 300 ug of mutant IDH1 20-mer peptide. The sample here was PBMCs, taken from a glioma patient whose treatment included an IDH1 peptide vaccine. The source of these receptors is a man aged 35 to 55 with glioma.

The CDR3 protein is CASSLGTSGGYEQYF. DNA for the CDR3: TGCGCCAGCAGCCTAGGGACTAGCGGGGGGTACGAGCAGTACTTC. The genes are TRBV4-3 and TRBJ2-7, with 15 nucleotides matching TRBD2. The CDR3 spans 15 residues. The V gene's germline CDR1 is LGHNA and CDR2 YSLEER. V lost 4 bases and J lost 4; bases outside the gene matches: 2.

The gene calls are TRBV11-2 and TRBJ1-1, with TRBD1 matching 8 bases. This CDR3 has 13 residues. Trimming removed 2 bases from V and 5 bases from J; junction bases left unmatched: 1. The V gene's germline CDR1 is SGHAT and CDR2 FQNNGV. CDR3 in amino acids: CASSLRDRTEAFF. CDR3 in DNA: TGTGCCAGCAGCTTACGGGACAGGACTGAAGCTTTCTTT.

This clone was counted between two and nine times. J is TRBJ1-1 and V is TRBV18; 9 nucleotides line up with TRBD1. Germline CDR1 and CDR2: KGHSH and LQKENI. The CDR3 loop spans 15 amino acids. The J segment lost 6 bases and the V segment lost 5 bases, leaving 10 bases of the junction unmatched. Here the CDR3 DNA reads TGTGCCAGCTCAATCCGGGACAGGGAAGTCGCTGAAGCTTTCTTT. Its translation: CASSIRDREVAEAFF. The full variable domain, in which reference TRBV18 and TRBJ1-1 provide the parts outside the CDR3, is NAGVMQNPRHLVRRRGQEARLRCSPMKGHSHVYWYRQLPEEGLKFMVYLQKENIIDESGMPKERFSAEFPKEGPSILRIQQVVRGDSAAYFCASSIRDREVAEAFFGQGTRLTVV.

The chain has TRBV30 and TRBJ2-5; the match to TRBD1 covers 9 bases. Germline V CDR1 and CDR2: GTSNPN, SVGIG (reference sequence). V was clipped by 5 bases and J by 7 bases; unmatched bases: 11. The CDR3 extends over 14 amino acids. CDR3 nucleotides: TGTGCCTGGGGGGTCACAGGGGGCAGCGCGACCCAGTACTTC. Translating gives CAWGVTGGSATQYF.

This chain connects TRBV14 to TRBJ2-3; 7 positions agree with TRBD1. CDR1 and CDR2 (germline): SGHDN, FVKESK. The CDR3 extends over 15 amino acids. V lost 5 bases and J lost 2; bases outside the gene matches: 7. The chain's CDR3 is CASSTRQGLTDTQYF. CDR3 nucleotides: TGTGCCAGCAGCACCCGACAGGGTCTCACAGATACGCAGTATTTT.

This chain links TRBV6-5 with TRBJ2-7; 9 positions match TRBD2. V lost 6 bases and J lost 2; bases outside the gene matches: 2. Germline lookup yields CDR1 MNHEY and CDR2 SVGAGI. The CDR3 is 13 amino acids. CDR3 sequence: CASRAGGAYEQYF. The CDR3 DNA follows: TGTGCCAGCAGGGCGGGGGGGGCCTACGAGCAGTACTTC.

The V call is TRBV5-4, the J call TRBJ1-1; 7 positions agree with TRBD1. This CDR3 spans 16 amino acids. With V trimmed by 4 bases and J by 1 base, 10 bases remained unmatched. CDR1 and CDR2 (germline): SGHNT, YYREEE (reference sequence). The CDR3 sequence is CASSRGGFRGNTEAFF. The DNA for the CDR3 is TGTGCCAGCAGCCGAGGGGGCTTTAGGGGGAACACTGAAGCTTTCTTT.

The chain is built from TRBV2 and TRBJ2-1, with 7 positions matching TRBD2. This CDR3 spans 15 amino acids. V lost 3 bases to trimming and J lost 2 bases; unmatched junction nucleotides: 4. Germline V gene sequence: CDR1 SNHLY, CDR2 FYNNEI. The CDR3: CASSDSSGTYNEQFF. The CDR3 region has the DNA TGTGCCAGCAGTGACTCTAGCGGAACCTACAATGAGCAGTTCTTC.

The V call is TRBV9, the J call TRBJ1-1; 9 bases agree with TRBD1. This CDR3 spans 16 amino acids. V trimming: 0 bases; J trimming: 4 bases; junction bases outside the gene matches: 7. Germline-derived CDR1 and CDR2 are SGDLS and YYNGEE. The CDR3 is CASSVGGTGLGTEAFF. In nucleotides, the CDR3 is TGTGCCAGCAGCGTAGGGGGGACAGGGCTGGGCACTGAAGCTTTCTTT.

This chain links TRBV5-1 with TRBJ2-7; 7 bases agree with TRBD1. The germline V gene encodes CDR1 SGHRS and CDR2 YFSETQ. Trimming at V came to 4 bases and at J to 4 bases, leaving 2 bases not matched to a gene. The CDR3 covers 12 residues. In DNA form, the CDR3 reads TGCGCCAGCAGCATGGGACAGTACGAGCAGTACTTC. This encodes CASSMGQYEQYF. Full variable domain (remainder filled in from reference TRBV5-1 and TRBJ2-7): KAGVTQTPRYLIKTRGQQVTLSCSPISGHRSVSWYQQTPGQGLQFLFEYFSETQRNKGNFPGRFSGRQFSNSRSEMNVSTLELGDSALYLCASSMGQYEQYFGPGTRLTVT.

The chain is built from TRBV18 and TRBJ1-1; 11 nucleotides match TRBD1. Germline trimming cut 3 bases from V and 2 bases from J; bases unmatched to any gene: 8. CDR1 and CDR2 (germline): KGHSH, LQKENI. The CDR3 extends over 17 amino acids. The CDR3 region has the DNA TGTGCCAGCTCACCTCTAGGGACAGGGGGGCCCAACACTGAAGCTTTCTTT. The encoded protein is CASSPLGTGGPNTEAFF.

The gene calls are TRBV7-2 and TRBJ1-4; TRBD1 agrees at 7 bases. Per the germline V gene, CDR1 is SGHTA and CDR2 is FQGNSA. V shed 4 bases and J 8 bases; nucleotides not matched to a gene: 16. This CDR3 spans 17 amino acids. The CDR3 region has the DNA TGTGCCAGCAGCTCCGGACTGCTCAGGGGGTTCGACGAAAAACTGTTTTTT. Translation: CASSSGLLRGFDEKLFF.

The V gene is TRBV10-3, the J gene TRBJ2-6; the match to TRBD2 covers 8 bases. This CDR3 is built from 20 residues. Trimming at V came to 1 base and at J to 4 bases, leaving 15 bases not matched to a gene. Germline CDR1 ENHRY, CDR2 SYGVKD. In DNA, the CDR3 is TGTGCCATCAGTGAGTTGCCCCTAGCGGGCTTGACGGCCGGGGCCAACGTCCTGACTTTC. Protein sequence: CAISELPLAGLTAGANVLTF.

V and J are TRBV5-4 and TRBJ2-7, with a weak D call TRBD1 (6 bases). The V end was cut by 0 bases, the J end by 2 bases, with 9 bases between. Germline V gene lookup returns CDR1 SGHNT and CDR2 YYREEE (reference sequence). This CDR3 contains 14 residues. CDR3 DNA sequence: TGTGCCAGCAGCTTGGGGACAGCTGCCTACGAGCAGTACTTC. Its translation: CASSLGTAAYEQYF.

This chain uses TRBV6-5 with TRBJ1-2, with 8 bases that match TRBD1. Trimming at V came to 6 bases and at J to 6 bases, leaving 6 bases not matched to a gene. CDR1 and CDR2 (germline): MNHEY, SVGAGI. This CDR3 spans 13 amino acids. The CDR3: CASSHGQGNGYTF. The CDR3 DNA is TGTGCCAGCAGCCATGGACAGGGTAATGGCTACACCTTC.